This T cell receptor (beta chain) originates from a study of OX40 agonist ivuxolimab in advanced cancers. Study overall: Those enrolled were roughly 80% male, with a mean age of 60 years and ages from about 20 to 85.

The CDR3 has 14 residues. Germline loops: CDR1 SGHTA, CDR2 FQGTGA. Trimming removed 0 bases from V and 6 bases from J; junction bases left unmatched: 3. This clone was picked up a small number of times. The antigen remains unidentified. Here immunoSEQ multiplex PCR was the method, and the copy in TCRdb shows in-frame clones only, minus some. This table holds 45,000 to 70,000 clones, 65% to 85% found once. Study-wide results and limits: Expanded clones belonging to CD8+ T cells outnumbered, on average, those of CD4+. At doses 0.1 to 3.0 mg/kg, CD4+ and CD8+ clones expanded.

This specimen was CD4+ or CD8+ T cells sorted from blood, taken in a trial of the OX40 agonist ivuxolimab. This rearrangement joins TRBV7-3 to TRBJ2-7; the match to TRBD1 covers 9 bases. The origin of this receptor is an adult with an advanced solid tumor such as melanoma, head and neck, liver or kidney cancer. The CDR3 DNA reads as TGTGCCAGCAGCTTAACTCGACAGGGGGTCGAGCAGTACTTC. It encodes CASSLTRQGVEQYF.